These T cell receptor beta chains were read from a single sample in a study of tumor and adjacent non-tumor tissue in lung cancer. TCRdb redid the calling of the multiplex PCR reads with MiXCR, one entry per CDR3 protein. The table shows 200,000 or so distinct CDR3 sequences, with around 70% occurring only once. The sequencing sample was made of lung tumor tissue. These receptors originate from a man aged 55 to 70 with non-small cell lung cancer. CDR3s include the opening cysteine and the closing phenylalanine or tryptophan. D genes are given only for firm matches. For some rows the clone size is stated as once, few or many, or as a class when expanded; others skip it.

size,V,D,J,CDR3,DNA
-,TRBV4-3,-,TRBJ2-5,CASSPGSQHGETQYF,TGCGCCAGCAGCCCAGGCAGCCAGCATGGGGAGACCCAGTACTTC
-,TRBV6-6,-,TRBJ2-5,CASRTAGQTQIQETHYF,TGTGCCAGCAGAACAGCCGGGCAAACCCAGATCCAAGAGACCCACTATTTC
-,TRBV6-2/TRBV6-3,TRBD2,TRBJ2-3,CAISPGGYTDTQYF,TGTGCCATCAGTCCGGGAGGTTACACAGATACGCAGTATTTT
many,TRBV4-3,-,TRBJ2-4,CASSQDLFDQNIQYF,TGCGCCAGCAGCCAAGATCTTTTTGACCAAAACATTCAGTACTTC
once,TRBV30,TRBD2,TRBJ2-3,CAWSVAGVTDTQYF,TGTGCCTGGAGTGTAGCGGGAGTGACAGATACGCAGTATTTT
-,TRBV11-2,TRBD1,TRBJ1-4,CVSSQGQGLYYEKLFF,TGTGTCAGCAGTCAGGGACAGGGGCTTTATTATGAAAAACTGTTTTTT
-,TRBV2,-,TRBJ2-7,CATSEDNFSYEQYF,TGTGCCACCTCAGAGGACAATTTTAGCTACGAGCAGTACTTC
-,TRBV11-2,-,TRBJ2-1,CASSLGRLLEIDEQFF,TGTGCCAGCAGCTTAGGTCGACTACTCGAGATTGATGAGCAGTTCTTC
-,TRBV21-1,-,TRBJ1-1,CASSKREGHTEAFF,TGTGCCAGCAGCAAACGAGAGGGACACACTGAAGCTTTCTTT
-,TRBV10-2,-,TRBJ2-1,CANSEPIGLAFYNEQFF,TGCGCCAACAGTGAGCCCATCGGGCTAGCGTTCTACAATGAGCAGTTCTTC
-,TRBV11-2,TRBD1,TRBJ2-5,CTSSSGQVLETQYF,TGTACCAGTAGCTCCGGACAGGTTCTGGAGACCCAGTACTTC
many,TRBV20-1,-,TRBJ1-2,CSARGGRSNYGYTF,TGCAGTGCTAGGGGTGGCAGATCTAACTATGGCTACACCTTC
-,TRBV24-1,TRBD1,TRBJ2-5,CATNEDRTGARCGTQYF,TGTGCCACCAATGAGGATAGGACAGGGGCCCGGTGTGGGACCCAGTACTTC
-,TRBV11-2,TRBD2,TRBJ2-1,CASSLLAGAYEQLF,TGTGCCAGCAGCTTACTAGCGGGAGCCTATGAGCAGCTCTTC
once,TRBV29-1,TRBD1,TRBJ2-1,CSAGRGQGTYNEQFF,TGCAGCGCAGGAAGGGGACAGGGCACATACAATGAACAGTTCTTC
once,TRBV6-1,-,TRBJ1-5,CAGERGDNQPQHF,TGTGCCGGTGAGCGGGGAGACAATCAGCCCCAGCATTTT
few,TRBV20-1,-,TRBJ2-7,CSAPGGRGYEQYF,TGCAGTGCCCCCGGGGGGCGGGGCTACGAGCAGTACTTC
-,TRBV11-3,TRBD1,TRBJ1-1,CARSLTWTGREAFF,TGTGCCAGAAGCCTCACCTGGACAGGGAGGGAAGCTTTCTTT
-,TRBV5-4,-,TRBJ2-1,CASSLTTYNEQFF,TGTGCCAGCAGCCTGACTACATACAATGAGCAGTTCTTC
few,TRBV5-1,-,TRBJ2-3,CASRGGQITDTQCF,TGCGCCAGCAGGGGTGGGCAAATCACAGATACGCAGTGTTTT
-,TRBV12-3/TRBV12-4,-,TRBJ2-5,CAISLEGVGWTQYF,TGTGCCATCAGTTTAGAGGGGGTAGGGTGGACCCAGTACTTC
-,TRBV6-5,TRBD1,TRBJ2-3,CASTPDMGTDTEYF,TGTGCCAGCACTCCGGACATGGGGACAGATACGGAGTATTTT
-,TRBV20-1,TRBD2,TRBJ2-1,CSARGSGWAYNEQFF,TGCAGTGCTAGAGGTAGCGGGTGGGCCTACAATGAGCAGTTCTTC
few,TRBV19,TRBD2,TRBJ2-7,CASGTSGSLQYF,TGTGCCAGCGGGACTAGCGGCAGTTTGCAGTACTTC
few,TRBV28,-,TRBJ2-3,CASQRVPTDTQYF,TGTGCCAGCCAACGGGTACCGACAGATACGCAGTATTTT
-,TRBV5-6,TRBD2,TRBJ2-1,CAGNREGYNEQFF,TGTGCCGGAAATCGGGAGGGGTACAATGAGCAGTTCTTC
-,TRBV20-1,-,TRBJ2-3,CSANLGAKDTQYF,TGCAGTGCTAACCTGGGGGCGAAAGATACGCAGTATTTT
-,TRBV4-2,-,TRBJ1-1,CASSQVGAGVATEAFF,TGTGCCAGCAGCCAAGTCGGGGCAGGGGTTGCCACTGAAGCTTTCTTT
once,TRBV4-3,-,TRBJ2-2,CASSQWAENTGELYF,TGCGCCAGCAGCCAATGGGCCGAGAATACCGGGGAGCTGTATTTT
-,TRBV11-2,TRBD2,TRBJ2-7,CANSPLSGPAGTYEQYF,TGTGCCAACAGTCCCCTATCCGGGCCAGCGGGAACATACGAGCAGTACTTC
few,TRBV20-1,-,TRBJ2-5,CSVSGGQGETQYF,TGCAGTGTTTCAGGAGGGCAGGGAGAGACCCAGTACTTC
once,TRBV11-3,TRBD2,TRBJ2-3,CASSFRLAGVIYTQYF,TGTGCCAGCAGTTTCCGACTAGCGGGAGTCATATATACGCAGTATTTT
-,TRBV20-1,TRBD2,TRBJ2-7,CSASHELTSGGTSEQYF,TGCAGTGCTAGTCATGAGTTGACTAGCGGGGGGACTTCCGAGCAGTACTTC
few,TRBV20-1,-,TRBJ1-5,CSARLGGASQPQHF,TGCAGTGCTAGATTGGGTGGAGCATCTCAGCCCCAGCATTTT
-,TRBV20-1,TRBD1,TRBJ1-2,CNARDLGQGFGYTF,TGCAATGCTAGAGATTTGGGACAGGGATTTGGCTACACCTTC
-,TRBV6-6,-,TRBJ2-7,CASSRADDQYF,TGTGCCAGCAGTCGGGCCGACGATCAGTACTTC